This T cell receptor beta chain was sequenced during a study of cytomegalovirus exposure and HLA in healthy donors. Study-wide results and caveats: Cytomegalovirus association was listed for around 170 TCR beta chains. Researchers left out some V segments, among them TRBV6-2 and TRBV6-3, as indistinguishable. V- and J-gene trimming of TCR beta was linked (in a later analysis) to a missense DCLRE1C variant.

Per the germline V gene, CDR1 is GTSNPN and CDR2 is SVGIG (reference sequence). The junction had 4 bases not matched to a gene; V was cut back by 0 bases and J by 5 bases. CDR3 length equals 14 residues. This clone was detected only a few times. The antigen is undetermined. Primers included in the PCR were 60 Vbeta and 13 Jbeta primers. Generated by immunoSEQ multiplex PCR, the TCRdb table keeps only in-frame clones and is missing some. There are 150,000 to 200,000 clones in the sample; around 80% occur only once, and nearly 4.5% lies in the top ten. Sequencing was done on a sample of PBMCs. The chain combines TRBV30 with TRBJ1-1; 9 bases are shared with TRBD1. The receptor was isolated from a woman younger than 45 in good health and CMV-seropositive. Here the CDR3 DNA reads TGTGCCTGGAGTGTACAGGGGGCTGGGACTGAAGCTTTCTTT. This codes for CAWSVQGAGTEAFF.